These 18 T cell receptor beta chains share one sample of origin, sequenced in a study of vaccination effects on CD4 cells after COVID-19. Researchers isolated CD4+ T cells once 9 to 11 days of culture had elapsed. Here immunoSEQ multiplex PCR was the method, and the copy in TCRdb shows in-frame clones only, minus some. The sample yields tens of thousands of clones, approximately 71% seen once. Antigen specificity for these receptors is unknown. Material: CD4+ T cells from PBMCs cultured without peptide, obtained before COVID-19 vaccination. Receptor source: a human donor who received a COVID-19 vaccine.

The chain joins TRBV6-5 to TRBJ1-6; D might be TRBD1 (5 bases). The CDR3 is made up of 13 amino acids. Per germline, CDR1 MNHEY and CDR2 SVGAGI. V lost 8 bases and J 10 bases, leaving 15 bases between the germline ends. This CDR3 reads CASLGTAASPLHF. In DNA, the CDR3 is TGTGCCAGCCTGGGGACGGCTGCGTCACCCCTCCACTTT.

V gene TRBV19 combines with J gene TRBJ1-2; D is unclear. CDR3 length equals 14 residues. Germline V gene lookup returns CDR1 LNHDA and CDR2 SQIVND (reference sequence). Trimming cost V 7 bases and J 5 bases, with 17 bases left between them. The CDR3 is CASNDLFTGYGYTF. As DNA, the CDR3 is TGTGCCAGTAACGATCTGTTTACTGGGTATGGCTACACCTTC.

The table lists this clone with a few counts. The chain links TRBV7-2 to TRBJ2-7; TRBD2 aligns across 9 bases. Germline V CDR1 and CDR2: SGHTA, FQGNSA. The CDR3 loop spans 15 amino acids. Losses at the gene ends were 2 bases for V and 2 bases for J; bases not matched to a gene: 4. Here the CDR3 reads CASSLLAGQTYEQYV. Written as DNA, the CDR3 is TGTGCCAGCAGCTTACTAGCGGGGCAGACCTACGAGCAGTACGTC.

The chain has TRBV25-1 and TRBJ2-4; D may correspond to TRBD1 or TRBD2 (5 bases each). This CDR3 has 17 amino acids. CDR1 is MGHDK and CDR2 is SYGVNS in the germline V gene. Trimming shortened V by 5 bases and J by 1 base, and 18 bases separated the two germline ends. Here the CDR3 reads CASSKRGGWEAKNIQYF. CDR3 in DNA: TGTGCCAGCAGTAAAAGGGGTGGTTGGGAGGCCAAAAACATTCAGTACTTC.

The J gene is TRBJ1-5, the V gene TRBV30, with TRBD1 identical over 7 bases. Trimming at V came to 2 bases and at J to 5 bases, leaving 6 bases not matched to a gene. The germline gives CDR1 GTSNPN, CDR2 SVGIG (reference sequence). The CDR3 runs to 14 residues. The CDR3 coding sequence is TGTGCCTGGAGTCAGGGACAGCTCTATCAGCCCCAGCATTTT. Amino acid sequence: CAWSQGQLYQPQHF.

This clone was observed a few times. The V and J genes are TRBV28 and TRBJ2-7, with 9 nucleotides matching TRBD1. V was pared by 6 bases and J by 6 bases, with 6 bases of the junction left unmatched. Germline V lookup: CDR1 MDHEN, CDR2 SYDVKM. CDR3 length: 13 residues. Here the CDR3 DNA reads TGTGCCAGCAGAAGACAGGGGGACGGCGAGCAGTACGTC. The encoded protein is CASRRQGDGEQYV.

This rearrangement joins TRBV5-1 to TRBJ2-3, with D maybe TRBD1 (7 bases). Trimming pared 0 bases from V and 4 bases from J, leaving 15 bases between. Germline V gene sequence: CDR1 SGHRS, CDR2 YFSETQ. This CDR3 spans 16 amino acids. The CDR3 reads CASSLDRGWDSDTQYF. Here the CDR3 DNA reads TGCGCCAGCAGCTTGGACAGGGGTTGGGACTCAGATACGCAGTATTTT.

The CDR3 is CASSQTPGTETQYF. The CDR3 nucleotides are TGCGCCAGCAGCCAGACCCCCGGCACGGAGACCCAGTACTTC. The gene calls are TRBV4-1 and TRBJ2-5; no clear D. Between the trimmed V and J ends, which lost 3 bases and 5 bases, there was a span of 13 bases. Germline V gene lookup returns CDR1 MGHRA and CDR2 YSYEKL. The CDR3 contains 14 residues.

This rearrangement joins TRBV25-1 to TRBJ2-6; a possible D gene is TRBD2 (5 bases). The CDR3 contains 15 residues. Germline V gene data show CDR1 as MGHDK and CDR2 as SYGVNS. Trimming cost V 6 bases and J 2 bases, with 11 bases left between them. The CDR3 nucleotides read TGTGCCAGCAGATACGCCGGGGCTGGGGCCAACGTCCTGACTTTC. It encodes CASRYAGAGANVLTF. Filled out from reference TRBV25-1 and TRBJ2-6, the complete variable domain reads EADIYQTPRYLVIGTGKKITLECSQTMGHDKMYWYQQDPGMELHLIHYSYGVNSTEKGDLSSESTVSRIRTEHFPLTLESARPSHTSQYLCASRYAGAGANVLTFGAGSRLTVL.

This clone was found a few times. J is TRBJ1-4 and V is TRBV28; tentatively, D is TRBD1 (6 bases). This CDR3 comprises 16 residues. V was pared by 2 bases and J by 6 bases, with 16 bases between. Germline lookup yields CDR1 MDHEN and CDR2 SYDVKM. Written as DNA, the CDR3 is TGTGCCAGCAGTTTAGTAGGGGGACGGGCATATGAAAAACTGTTTTTT. It encodes CASSLVGGRAYEKLFF.

The CDR3 protein is CASSDGGASYNEQFF. The CDR3 DNA reads TGTGCCAGCAGTGACGGGGGGGCCTCCTACAATGAGCAGTTCTTC. J is TRBJ2-1 and V is TRBV6-6; TRBD2 agrees at 8 bases. This CDR3 has 15 residues. Losses at the gene ends were 5 bases for V and 0 bases for J; bases not matched to a gene: 3. Germline CDR1 reads MNHNY; CDR2 reads SVGAGI (reference sequence).

This clone is a singleton in its sample. The V call is TRBV30, the J call TRBJ1-3, with D unclear. The V and J ends lost 7 bases and 4 bases respectively, with 14 bases between them. Germline loops: CDR1 GTSNPN, CDR2 SVGIG (reference sequence). The CDR3 length is 13 residues. The CDR3 loop is CASLGPVGNTIYF. Here the CDR3 DNA reads TGTGCCTCGCTGGGCCCAGTCGGAAACACCATATATTTT.

The chain is built from TRBV29-1 and TRBJ1-1; TRBD1 aligns across 9 bases. The CDR3 covers 13 residues. From germline, CDR1 is SQVTM and CDR2 ANQGSEA. The J segment lost 5 bases and the V segment lost 8 bases, leaving 9 bases of the junction unmatched. CDR3: CSTTGTGRTEAFF. In nucleotides, the CDR3 is TGCAGCACCACCGGGACAGGGAGGACTGAAGCTTTCTTT.

This clone appeared once. The chain is built from TRBV7-2 and TRBJ2-6; no firm D call. V was clipped by 2 bases and J by 2 bases, with 13 bases between them. The germline CDR1 and CDR2 sequences are SGHTA and FQGNSA. The CDR3 consists of 17 residues. The CDR3: CASSLTPRLTGANVLTF. In DNA form, the CDR3 reads TGTGCCAGCAGCTTAACCCCACGGCTAACTGGGGCCAACGTCCTGACTTTC.

The chain joins TRBV27 to TRBJ2-1; 7 nucleotides agree with TRBD2. CDR1 is MNHEY and CDR2 is SMNVEV in the germline V gene (reference sequence). The V gene end was trimmed by 0 bases and the J gene end by 4 bases; junction bases not matched to a gene: 15. This CDR3 is 19 amino acids long. CDR3 sequence reads: CASSLSKVGLADIYNEQFF. In DNA, the CDR3 is TGTGCCAGCAGTTTATCAAAGGTAGGGCTAGCGGACATATACAATGAGCAGTTCTTC.

This chain joins TRBV2 and TRBJ2-1; TRBD2 matches 8 bases. This CDR3 spans 16 amino acids. V was clipped by 6 bases and J by 5 bases; unmatched bases: 12. Germline V gives CDR1 SNHLY, CDR2 FYNNEI. CDR3 residues: CASRGIGAGGHNEQFF. In nucleotides, the CDR3 is TGTGCCAGCAGGGGGATAGGGGCGGGGGGCCACAATGAGCAGTTCTTC.

The V call is TRBV5-6, the J call TRBJ2-1, with TRBD1 matching 8 bases. J lost 8 bases, V lost 5 bases, and 9 bases had no gene match. The CDR3 consists of 14 residues. Germline lookup yields CDR1 SGHDT and CDR2 YYEEEE. The DNA for the CDR3 is TGTGCCAGCAGGAACAGGGGGATCATGGATGAGCAGTTCTTC. Protein sequence: CASRNRGIMDEQFF.

The chain is built from TRBV10-3 and TRBJ2-7; TRBD1 agrees at 7 bases. There are 15 residues in the CDR3. Per germline, CDR1 ENHRY and CDR2 SYGVKD. Losses at the gene ends were 2 bases for V and 3 bases for J; bases not matched to a gene: 7. CDR3 nucleotides: TGTGCCATCAGTGAGGACAGGGCCTTTAACTACGAGCAGTACGTC. This sequence encodes CAISEDRAFNYEQYV.